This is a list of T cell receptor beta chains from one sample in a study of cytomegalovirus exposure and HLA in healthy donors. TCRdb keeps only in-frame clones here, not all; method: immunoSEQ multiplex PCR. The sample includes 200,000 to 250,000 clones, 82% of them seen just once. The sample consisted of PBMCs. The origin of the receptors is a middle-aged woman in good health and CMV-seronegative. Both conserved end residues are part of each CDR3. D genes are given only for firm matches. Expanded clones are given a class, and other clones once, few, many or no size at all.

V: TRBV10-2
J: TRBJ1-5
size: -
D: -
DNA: TGCGCCAGCAGTGAAGGAGTGAGTGGGCAGCCCCAGCATTTT
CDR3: CASSEGVSGQPQHF

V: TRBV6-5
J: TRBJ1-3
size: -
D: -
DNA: TGTGCCAGCAGTTACTACGCAGCGAGCTCTGGAAACACCATATATTTT
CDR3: CASSYYAASSGNTIYF

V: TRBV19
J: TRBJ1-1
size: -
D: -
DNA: TGTGCCGCCGGGAAGGAGAGCACTGAAGCTTTCTTT
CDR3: CAAGKESTEAFF

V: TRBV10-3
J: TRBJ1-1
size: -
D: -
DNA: TGTGCCACCTCAGGAGGCACTGAAGCTTTCTTT
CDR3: CATSGGTEAFF

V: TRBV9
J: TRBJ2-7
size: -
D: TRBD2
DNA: TGTGCCAGCAACCCTAGCGGGGGGGCGTACTACGAGCAGTACTTC
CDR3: CASNPSGGAYYEQYF

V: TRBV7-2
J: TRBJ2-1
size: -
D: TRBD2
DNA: TGTGCCAGCAGCGTATTCGGGGGGGACAATGAGCAGTTCTTC
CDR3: CASSVFGGDNEQFF

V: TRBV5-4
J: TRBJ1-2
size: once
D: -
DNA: TGTGCCAGCAGCCTCCCGATTGGAGGTGGCTACACCTTC
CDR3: CASSLPIGGGYTF

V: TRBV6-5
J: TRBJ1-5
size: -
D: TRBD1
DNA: TGTGCCAGCAGCCCCGACAGGGGAAGCAATCAGCCCCAGCATTTT
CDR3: CASSPDRGSNQPQHF

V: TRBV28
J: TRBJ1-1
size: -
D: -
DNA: TGTGCCAGCATGCGGGGTTGGGAAGCTTTCTTT
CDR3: CASMRGWEAFF

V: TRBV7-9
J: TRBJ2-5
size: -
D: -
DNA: TGTTCCAGCAGCTTAGGAGTTCCAGGGTACCAAGAGACCCAGTACTTC
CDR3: CSSSLGVPGYQETQYF

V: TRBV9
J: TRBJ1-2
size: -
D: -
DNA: TGTGCCAGCAGCGCTTCGACTGATACCCGGGACTACACCTTC
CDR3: CASSASTDTRDYTF

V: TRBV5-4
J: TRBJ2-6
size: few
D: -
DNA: TGTGCCAGCAGCTTGGCCGCAGGGAACTCTGGGGCCAACGTCCTGACTTTC
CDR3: CASSLAAGNSGANVLTF

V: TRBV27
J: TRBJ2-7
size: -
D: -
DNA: TGTGCCAGCAGTACTACAGGGCCTTACGAGCAGTACTTC
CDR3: CASSTTGPYEQYF

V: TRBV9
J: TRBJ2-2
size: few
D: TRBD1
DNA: TGTGCCAGCAGCGTAGGGGGCAGGGGGCGAAACACCGGGGAGCTGTTTTTT
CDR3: CASSVGGRGRNTGELFF

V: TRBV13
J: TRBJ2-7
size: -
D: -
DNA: TGTGCCAGCAGCCTAACCGTAGGGGGTTACGAGCAGTACTTC
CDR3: CASSLTVGGYEQYF

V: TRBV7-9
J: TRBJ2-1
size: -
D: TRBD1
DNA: TGTGCCAGCAGCTTAGGGGACAGGGGCAACAATGAGCAGTTCTTC
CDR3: CASSLGDRGNNEQFF

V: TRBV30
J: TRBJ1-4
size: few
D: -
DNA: TGTGCCTGGAGTGTACCCAGGGGACGGGTAACTAATGAAAAACTGTTTTTT
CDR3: CAWSVPRGRVTNEKLFF

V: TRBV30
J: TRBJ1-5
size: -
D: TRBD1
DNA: TGTGCCTGGAGTGCCGGGACAGGGGCTCAGCCCCAGCATTTT
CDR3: CAWSAGTGAQPQHF

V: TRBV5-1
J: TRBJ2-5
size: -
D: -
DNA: TGCGCCAGCAGCTTTATGACAGATCAAGAGACCCAGTACTTC
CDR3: CASSFMTDQETQYF

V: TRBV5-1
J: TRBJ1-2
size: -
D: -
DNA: TGCGCCAGCAGCTTCTCCATACAGGGTAATTATGGCTACACCTTC
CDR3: CASSFSIQGNYGYTF

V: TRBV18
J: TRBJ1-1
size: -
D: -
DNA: TGTGCCAGCTCACCACAGGGAGTCATGAACACTGAAGCTTTCTTT
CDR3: CASSPQGVMNTEAFF

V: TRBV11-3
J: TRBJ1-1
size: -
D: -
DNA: TGTGCCAGCAGCTTAGTTAGGGGAATGAACACTGAAGCTTTCTTT
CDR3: CASSLVRGMNTEAFF

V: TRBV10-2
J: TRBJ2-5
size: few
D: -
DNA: TGCGCCAGCAGTGATTCTAGATTTGGGACCCAGTACTTC
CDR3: CASSDSRFGTQYF

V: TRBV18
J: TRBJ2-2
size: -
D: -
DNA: TGTGCCAGCTCAACTTTGGGGGCGGTGAACACCGGGGAGCTGTTTTTT
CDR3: CASSTLGAVNTGELFF

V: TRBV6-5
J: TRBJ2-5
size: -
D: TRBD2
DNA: TGTGCCAGCAGAGTGGACCGGCCGGGGGGTGAGACCCAGTACTTC
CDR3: CASRVDRPGGETQYF

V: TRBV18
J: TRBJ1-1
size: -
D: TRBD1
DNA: TGTGCCAGCTCTTTCCGACAGGGAGACACTGAAGCTTTCTTT
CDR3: CASSFRQGDTEAFF

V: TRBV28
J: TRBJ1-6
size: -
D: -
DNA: TGTGCCAGCAGGAACACAGGGTCTTCACCCCTCCACTTT
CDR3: CASRNTGSSPLHF

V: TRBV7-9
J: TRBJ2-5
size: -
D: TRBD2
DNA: TGTGCCAGCAGCTCGAGGGGAGGGGAAGAGACCCAGTACTTC
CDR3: CASSSRGGEETQYF

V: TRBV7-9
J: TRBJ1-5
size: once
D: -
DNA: TGTGAAGGGGAAAGCAGCAATCAGCCCCAGCATTTT
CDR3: CEGESSNQPQHF

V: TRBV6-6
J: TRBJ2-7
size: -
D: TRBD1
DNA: TGTGCCAGCAGTTACCCCGGGACAGGGACCTACGAGCAGTACTTC
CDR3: CASSYPGTGTYEQYF

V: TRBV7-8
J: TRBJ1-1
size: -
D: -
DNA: TGTGCCAGCAGCTTACGGGAGGGGAGCACTGAAGCTTTCTTT
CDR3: CASSLREGSTEAFF

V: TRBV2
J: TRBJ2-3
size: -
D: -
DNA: TGTGCCAGCATCAGTCCAGGCGGGGGCACAGATACGCAGTATTTT
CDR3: CASISPGGGTDTQYF

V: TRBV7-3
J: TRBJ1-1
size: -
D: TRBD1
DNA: TGTGCCAGCAGCCATTGGGACAGGGGGACCATGAACACTGAAGCTTTCTTT
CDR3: CASSHWDRGTMNTEAFF

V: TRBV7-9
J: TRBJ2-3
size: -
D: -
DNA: TGTGCCAGCAGCTTAGCGGGGGGTCTCCCGAACACAGATACGCAGTATTTT
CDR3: CASSLAGGLPNTDTQYF

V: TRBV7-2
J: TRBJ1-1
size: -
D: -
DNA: TGTGCCAGCAGCCGAGGATGGAACACTGAAGCTTTCTTT
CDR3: CASSRGWNTEAFF

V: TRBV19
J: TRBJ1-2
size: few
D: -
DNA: TGTGCCAGTAGTATGGGTTATACGGGAGGCGGGAATGGCTACACCTTC
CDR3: CASSMGYTGGGNGYTF

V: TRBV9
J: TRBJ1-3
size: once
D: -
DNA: TGTGCCAGCAGCGTAGGGCAGGCCGCAACCCCTGGAAACACCATATATTTT
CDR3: CASSVGQAATPGNTIYF

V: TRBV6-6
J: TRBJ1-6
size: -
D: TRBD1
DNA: TGTGCCAGCAGCCAGGGGGTGTGGCCCCTCCACTTT
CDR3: CASSQGVWPLHF

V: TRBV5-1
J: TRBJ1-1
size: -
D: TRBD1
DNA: TGCGCCAGCAGCTCAGGGGGAGGCACTGAAGCTTTCTTT
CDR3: CASSSGGGTEAFF

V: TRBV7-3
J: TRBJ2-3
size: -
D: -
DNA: TGTGCCAGCAGCTTAAGGGGGCGAGAGGATACGCAGTATTTT
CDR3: CASSLRGREDTQYF

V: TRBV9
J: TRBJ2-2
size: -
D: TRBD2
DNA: TGTGCCAGCAGCGTAGGCGGGGGGGCAGGCGGGGAGCTGTTTTTT
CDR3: CASSVGGGAGGELFF

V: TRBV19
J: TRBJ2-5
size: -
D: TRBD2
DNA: TGTGCCAGTAGTATAATGGGAAGCGGGGGGGCCCGGGAGACCCAGTACTTC
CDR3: CASSIMGSGGARETQYF

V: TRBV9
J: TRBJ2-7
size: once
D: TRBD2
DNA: TGTGCCAGCAGCGCCCGGACTAGCGGGGTTTCAGAGCAGTACTTC
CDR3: CASSARTSGVSEQYF

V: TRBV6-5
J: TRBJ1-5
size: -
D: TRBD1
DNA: TGTGCCAGCAGCCCGGACAGGGGGCGCAATCAGCCCCAGCATTTT
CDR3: CASSPDRGRNQPQHF

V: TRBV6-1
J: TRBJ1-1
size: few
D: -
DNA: TGTGCCAGCAGTGAAGCGGGAGGGCCGACTGAAGCTTTCTTT
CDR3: CASSEAGGPTEAFF

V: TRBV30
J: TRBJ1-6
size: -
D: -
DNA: TGTGCCTGGAGTGTACAGGAAGGTTCACCCCTCCACTTT
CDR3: CAWSVQEGSPLHF

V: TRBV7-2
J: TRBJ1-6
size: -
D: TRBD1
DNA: TGTGCCAGCAGCCCCTGGGGGCCACAGGGGGCGGATTCACCCCTCCACTTT
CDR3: CASSPWGPQGADSPLHF

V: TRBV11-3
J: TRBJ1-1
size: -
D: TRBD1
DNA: TGTGCCAGCAGCCCAGACAGGGGTGACACTGAAGCTTTCTTT
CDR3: CASSPDRGDTEAFF

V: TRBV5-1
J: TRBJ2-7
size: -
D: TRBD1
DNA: TGCGCCAGCAACTCAGGGACAGGGTCCAACGAGCAGTACTTC
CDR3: CASNSGTGSNEQYF

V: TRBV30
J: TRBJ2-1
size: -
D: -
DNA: TGTGCCTGGCTCTCACAGGGGGGGATGGCTGAGCAGTTCTTC
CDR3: CAWLSQGGMAEQFF

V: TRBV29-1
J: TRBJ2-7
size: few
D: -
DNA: TGCAGCGTTGGCCAGGTTCGTTACGAGCAGTACTTC
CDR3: CSVGQVRYEQYF

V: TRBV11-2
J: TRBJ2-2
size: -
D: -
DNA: TGTGCCAGCATGACCGGGACAACGAACACCGGGGAGCTGTTTTTT
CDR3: CASMTGTTNTGELFF

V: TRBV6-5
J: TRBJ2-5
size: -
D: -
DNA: TGTGCCAGCAGTTACGAGGGTGTTTCAGAAGAGACCCAGTACTTC
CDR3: CASSYEGVSEETQYF